These 7 T cell receptor beta chains came from one sample sequenced in a study of T cell repertoires in cytomegalovirus infection. These receptors' targets are unknown. TCRdb re-called the reads through MiXCR, storing one row per CDR3 protein. The sample yields about 350,000 distinct CDR3 sequences, approximately 30% seen once. This specimen consisted of cultured PBMCs, obtained from culture after CMV antigen stimulation. These receptors were obtained from a human donor in good health (CMV status not recorded). Some clones in this sample may be carry-over from other donors' samples.

The V call is TRBV4-1, the J call TRBJ2-5; D is perhaps TRBD2 (5 bases). CDR1 is MGHRA and CDR2 is YSYEKL in the germline V gene. The CDR3 is 16 residues long. Trimming took off 0 bases at V and 1 base at J, with 12 bases between the two ends. CDR3 coding DNA: TGCGCCAGCAGCCAAGAAGAGGGCCGAACCCAAGAGACCCAGTACTTC. It yields the protein CASSQEEGRTQETQYF.

The chain uses TRBV27 and TRBJ2-7, with TRBD1 as a possible D gene (6 bases). The V end was cut by 8 bases, the J end by 0 bases, with 17 bases between. This CDR3 region has 15 residues. The germline V gene encodes CDR1 MNHEY and CDR2 SMNVEV (reference sequence). The CDR3 sequence is CASQSGTLPSYEQYF. DNA for the CDR3: TGTGCCAGCCAATCCGGGACACTTCCCTCCTACGAGCAGTACTTC.

This chain uses TRBV7-2 with TRBJ1-2; 7 nucleotides line up with TRBD1. The length of the CDR3 is 16 residues. Per germline, CDR1 SGHTA and CDR2 FQGNSA. J lost 8 bases, V lost 1 base, and 13 bases had no gene match. The CDR3 spells CASSLGGQGGTWGYTF. The CDR3 coding sequence is TGTGCCAGCAGCTTAGGAGGGCAGGGGGGGACGTGGGGCTACACCTTC.

The chain combines TRBV5-1 with TRBJ2-1, with 9 positions matching TRBD2. The CDR3 length is 19 residues. V dropped 2 bases and J dropped 5; count of bases not matched to a gene: 17. The germline CDR1 and CDR2 sequences are SGHRS and YFSETQ. The CDR3 bases are TGCGCCAGCAGCTTAAGGCTAATCTCGCAGCGGGAGGCCCACAATGAGCAGTTCTTC. Its translation: CASSLRLISQREAHNEQFF.

This clonotype was seen a few times. The V and J genes are TRBV27 and TRBJ2-3, with TRBD2 as a possible D gene (5 bases). This CDR3 comprises 15 residues. The V gene's germline CDR1 is MNHEY and CDR2 SMNVEV (reference sequence). V was cut by 8 bases and J by 2 bases, with 17 bases left in between. The CDR3 region is CASSFGRAPTDTQYF. In nucleotides, the CDR3 is TGTGCCAGCTCCTTCGGGCGGGCGCCCACAGATACGCAGTATTTT.

This rearrangement joins TRBV7-2 to TRBJ2-5; D perhaps matches TRBD1 (6 bases). V dropped 4 bases and J dropped 5 bases, with 14 bases sitting between them. Germline CDR1 and CDR2: SGHTA and FQGNSA. The CDR3 has 14 amino acids. The CDR3: CASSSVRGGETQYF. CDR3 coding DNA: TGTGCCAGCAGCTCGGTCAGGGGTGGGGAGACCCAGTACTTC.

The chain uses TRBV20-1 and TRBJ1-5; no definite D call. V dropped 1 base and J dropped 0 bases, with 4 bases sitting between them. CDR3 length equals 13 residues. Germline V lookup: CDR1 DFQATT, CDR2 SNEGSKA (reference sequence). CDR3 residues: CSARGDSNQPQHF. DNA of the CDR3: TGCAGTGCTAGAGGGGATAGCAATCAGCCCCAGCATTTT.